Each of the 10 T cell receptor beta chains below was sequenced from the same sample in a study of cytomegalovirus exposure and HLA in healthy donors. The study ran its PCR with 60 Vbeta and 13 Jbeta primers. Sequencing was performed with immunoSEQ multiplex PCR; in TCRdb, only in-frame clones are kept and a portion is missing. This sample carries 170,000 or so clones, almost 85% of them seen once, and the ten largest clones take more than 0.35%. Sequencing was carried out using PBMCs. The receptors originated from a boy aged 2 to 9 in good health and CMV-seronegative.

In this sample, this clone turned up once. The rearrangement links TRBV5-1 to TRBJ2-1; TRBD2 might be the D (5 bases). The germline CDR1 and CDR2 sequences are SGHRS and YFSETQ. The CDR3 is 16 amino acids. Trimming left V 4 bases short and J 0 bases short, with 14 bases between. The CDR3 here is CASSPAVGDSYNEQFF. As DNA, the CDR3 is TGCGCCAGCAGCCCCGCCGTCGGGGACTCCTACAATGAGCAGTTCTTC.

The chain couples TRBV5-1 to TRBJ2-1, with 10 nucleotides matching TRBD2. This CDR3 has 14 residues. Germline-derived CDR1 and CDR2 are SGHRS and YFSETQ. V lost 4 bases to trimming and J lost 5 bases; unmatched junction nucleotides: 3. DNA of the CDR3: TGCGCCAGCAGCGAAGGACTAGCGGACAATGAGCAGTTCTTC. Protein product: CASSEGLADNEQFF. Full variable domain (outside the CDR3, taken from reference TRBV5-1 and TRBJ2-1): KAGVTQTPRYLIKTRGQQVTLSCSPISGHRSVSWYQQTPGQGLQFLFEYFSETQRNKGNFPGRFSGRQFSNSRSEMNVSTLELGDSALYLCASSEGLADNEQFFGPGTRLTVL.

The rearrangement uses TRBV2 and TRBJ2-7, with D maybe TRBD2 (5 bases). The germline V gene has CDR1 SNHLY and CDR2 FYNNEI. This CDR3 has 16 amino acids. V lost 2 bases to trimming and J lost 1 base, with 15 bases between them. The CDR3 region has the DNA TGTGCCAGCAGTGAATGGCGGAATAGCGCTTCCTACGAGCAGTACTTC. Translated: CASSEWRNSASYEQYF.

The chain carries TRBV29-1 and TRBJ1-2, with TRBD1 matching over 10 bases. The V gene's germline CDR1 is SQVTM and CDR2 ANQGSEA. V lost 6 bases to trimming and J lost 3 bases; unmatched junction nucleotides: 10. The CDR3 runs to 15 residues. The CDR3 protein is CSVWTGGLGDYGYTF. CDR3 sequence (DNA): TGCAGCGTCTGGACAGGGGGGCTGGGGGACTATGGCTACACCTTC.

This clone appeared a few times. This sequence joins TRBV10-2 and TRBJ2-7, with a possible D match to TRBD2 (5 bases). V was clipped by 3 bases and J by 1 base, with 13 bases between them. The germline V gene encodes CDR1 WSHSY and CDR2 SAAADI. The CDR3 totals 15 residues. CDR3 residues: CASSDRAEVSYEQYF. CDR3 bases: TGCGCCAGCAGTGATCGAGCGGAGGTTTCCTACGAGCAGTACTTC.

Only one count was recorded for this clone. CDR3 residues: CASSLSGEKLFF. In nucleotides, the CDR3 is TGTGCCAGCAGCTTATCAGGTGAAAAACTGTTTTTT. V is TRBV7-9 and J is TRBJ1-4; no clear D gene. Trimming stripped 2 bases from V and 7 bases from J, with 5 bases between. CDR1 and CDR2 (germline): SEHNR, FQNEAQ (reference sequence). The CDR3 loop spans 12 amino acids. Filled out from reference TRBV7-9 and TRBJ1-4, the complete variable domain reads DTGVSQNPRHKITKRGQNVTFRCDPISEHNRLYWYRQTLGQGPEFLTYFQNEAQLEKSRLLSDRFSAERPKGSFSTLEIQRTEQGDSAMYLCASSLSGEKLFFGSGTQLSVL.

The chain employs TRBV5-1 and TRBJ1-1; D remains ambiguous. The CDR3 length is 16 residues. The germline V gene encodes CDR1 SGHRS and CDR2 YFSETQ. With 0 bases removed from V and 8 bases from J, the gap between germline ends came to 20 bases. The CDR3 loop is CASSLGYSGDLSEAFF. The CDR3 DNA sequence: TGCGCCAGCAGCTTGGGGTATTCGGGTGATCTCTCCGAAGCTTTCTTT.

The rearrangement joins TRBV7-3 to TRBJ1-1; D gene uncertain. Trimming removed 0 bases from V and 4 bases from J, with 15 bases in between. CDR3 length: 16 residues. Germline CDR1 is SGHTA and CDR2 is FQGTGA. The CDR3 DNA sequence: TGTGCCAGCAGCTTAACGTTTCCGGGTTTGGTCACTGAAGCTTTCTTT. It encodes CASSLTFPGLVTEAFF.

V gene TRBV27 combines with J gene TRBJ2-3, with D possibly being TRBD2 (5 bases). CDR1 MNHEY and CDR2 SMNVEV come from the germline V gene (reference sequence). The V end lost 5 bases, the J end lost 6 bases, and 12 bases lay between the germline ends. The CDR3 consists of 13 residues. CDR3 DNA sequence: TGTGCCAGCAGTCGGAGGAACGAGGATACGCAGTATTTT. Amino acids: CASSRRNEDTQYF.

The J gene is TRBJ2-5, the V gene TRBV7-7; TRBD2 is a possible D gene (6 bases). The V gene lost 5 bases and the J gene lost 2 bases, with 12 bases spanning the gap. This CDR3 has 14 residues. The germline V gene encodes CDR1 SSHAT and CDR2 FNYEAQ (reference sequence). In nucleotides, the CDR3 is TGTGCCAGCAGCGGAGGGAGCGGACAAGAGACCCAGTACTTC. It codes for CASSGGSGQETQYF.